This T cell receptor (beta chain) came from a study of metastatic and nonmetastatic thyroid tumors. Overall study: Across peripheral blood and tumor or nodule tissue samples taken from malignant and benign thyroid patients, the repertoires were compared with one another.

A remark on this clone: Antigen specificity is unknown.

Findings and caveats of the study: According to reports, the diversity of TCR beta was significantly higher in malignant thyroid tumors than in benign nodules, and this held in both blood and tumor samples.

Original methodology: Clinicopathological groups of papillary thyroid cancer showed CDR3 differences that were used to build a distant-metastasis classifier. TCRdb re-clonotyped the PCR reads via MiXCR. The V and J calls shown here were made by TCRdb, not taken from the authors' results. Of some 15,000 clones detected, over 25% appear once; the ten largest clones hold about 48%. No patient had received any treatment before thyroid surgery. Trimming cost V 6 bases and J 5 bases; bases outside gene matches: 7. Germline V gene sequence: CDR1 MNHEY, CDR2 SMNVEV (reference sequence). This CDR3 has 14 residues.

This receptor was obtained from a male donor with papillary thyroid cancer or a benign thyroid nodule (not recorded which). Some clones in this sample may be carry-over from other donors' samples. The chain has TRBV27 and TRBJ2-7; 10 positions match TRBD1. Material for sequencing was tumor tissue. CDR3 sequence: CASSLGQGGHEQYF. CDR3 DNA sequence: TGTGCCAGCAGCTTAGGACAGGGGGGTCACGAGCAGTACTTC.